This T cell receptor beta chain appears in the sequencing data of a study of blood T cell repertoires in COVID-19 (dated by TCRdb to the early 2020s). Regarding the study in general: Collaborator samples came from the United States, Italy and Spain and covered acute and convalescent phases of COVID-19. Samples were obtained from the ongoing ImmuneRACE study (first 160 participants) and from 1,254 subjects provided by 6 global collaborators. HLA class I and class II types, where available, came from metadata supplied by the sample provider rather than from assay-based typing. The material from the prospective study consisted of cDNA or gDNA derived from T cells, B-cell-depleted T cells, or PBMCs. The sample metadata nearly always contained a de-identified subject ID, COVID-19 status, age in years and sex. The repertoires were released in a freely available public database meant as a resource for research on the immune response to SARS-CoV-2. Subjects who had been exposed to COVID-19, were actively infected with it, or had recovered from it provided the deeply sampled blood TCRbeta repertoires that made up the dataset.

The immunoSEQ Assay, a bias-controlled multiplex PCR, was used to amplify TCRbeta CDR3 regions from genomic DNA. In the source study's methods: The number of nucleated cells in each sample was estimated from the amplification of reference gene primers within the assay. To quantify the absolute abundance of each unique TCRbeta CDR3 rearrangement, sequence reads were collapsed and filtered. For each sample, productive Simpson clonality was calculated as the square root of Simpson's diversity index across productive rearrangements. TCRdb carries this immuneACCESS record with in-frame sequences only. Its versions omit some clonotypes, under half of them owing to an unresolved V gene in the studies checked, with the rest unexplained. D and trimming come from the DNA, and the V and J calls and clone size come from that table. This sample comprises about 190,000 clones, about 88% of them detected only once. 6.2% of the sample comes from the top ten.

Here is what the overall study found, with its caveats: Clinical and demographic metadata were provided uncurated, with the amount varying by source and participant.

There are 13 amino acids in the CDR3, from cysteine to phenylalanine inclusive. The retained sequence is limited to the CDR3, 39 bases, with the frame set at the first base. The germline V gene gives CDR1 as SQVTM and CDR2 as ANQGSEA. Germline trimming amounts to 6 bases on V and 7 bases on J, with 8 as the count of junction bases outside the gene matches. With regard to this clone: Its antigen is not yet known. Per-nucleotide qualities are absent, and no much larger clonotype sits a single base away.

Another Seattle source contributed samples from volunteer blood donors who had recovered from COVID-19. Collaborating institutions collected whole blood in K2EDTA tubes following their own protocols. For TCRbeta analysis, collaborator samples were shipped as frozen whole blood, as isolated PBMCs, or as DNA extracted from either sample type. The V and J segments used are TRBV29-1 and TRBJ2-5; 10 middle bases align to TRBD2. The sequence was obtained from a woman in her thirties or forties who had recovered from COVID-19. The sequenced material came from peripheral blood. The nucleotide sequence is given as TGCAGCGTCCGAGGTAGACTAGCGGGGACCCAGTACTTC. Protein translation: CSVRGRLAGTQYF.